A selection of T cell receptor beta chains follows, all from one sample in a study of T cell responses to AZD1222 COVID-19 vaccine. Sequencing was performed with immunoSEQ multiplex PCR; in TCRdb, only in-frame clones are kept and a portion is missing. The repertoire has some 97,000 clones, 85% to 90% of them found once; the top ten carry roughly a sixth. Sequencing was performed on peripheral blood, taken on day 0 of AZD1222 vaccination. The receptors originated from an adult in good health. CDR3s leave out the opening cysteine and the closing phenylalanine or tryptophan.

>TRBJ2-2|TRBV29-1|13
SVGQSKRPTGELF
>TRBJ2-7|TRBV7-8|12
ASSLVVSGYEQY
>TRBJ1-1|TRBV12-3/TRBV12-4|11
ASSLVGYTEAF
>TRBJ1-2|TRBV5-1|11
ASSMGQGYGYT
>TRBJ1-1|TRBV28|10
ASGTQGQGAF
>TRBJ1-2|TRBV11-2|13
ASSSRDPGGYGYT
>TRBJ2-1|TRBV2|9
ASGKPKEQF
>TRBJ1-3|TRBV7-9|11
ASQQGFGNTIY
>TRBJ1-3|TRBV28|16
ASSQRETGPSSGNTIY
>TRBJ2-3|TRBV6-6|13
ASTETSGASDTQY
>TRBJ2-7|TRBV19|11
ASSIEGRVEQY
>TRBJ2-7|TRBV3-1/TRBV3-2|12
ASSPGTAVYEQY
>TRBJ2-5|TRBV2|10
ASSEAAPWEY
>TRBJ1-2|TRBV5-6|13
ASSLDLGGVNGYT
>TRBJ2-7|TRBV5-1|15
ASSSLPLASGSNEQY
>TRBJ1-3|TRBV7-9|11
ASSQWGENTIY
>TRBJ2-1|TRBV5-1|13
ASSLELAGGSSRF
>TRBJ2-7|TRBV28|10
ASSLESYEQY
>TRBJ1-3|TRBV15|13
ATSRGDYSGNTIY
>TRBJ1-2|TRBV18|13
ASSPNRANNYGYT
>TRBJ1-6|TRBV18|13
ASSQWTGGASPLH
>TRBJ2-2|TRBV18|12
ASSPGLNTGELF
>TRBJ2-3|TRBV2|11
ASSEEYTDTQY
>TRBJ2-3|TRBV1|13
TSSPKREVADTQY
>TRBJ2-3|TRBV19|13
ASSIGYRDADTQY
>TRBJ2-7|TRBV7-2|11
ASSLGTAREQY
>TRBJ2-1|TRBV5-1|13
ASSLVASSYNEQF
>TRBJ2-5|TRBV7-6|16
ASSFRSTGAEIQETQY
>TRBJ1-1|TRBV3-1/TRBV3-2|11
ASSQGVNTEAF
>TRBJ1-2|TRBV6-1|15
ASSEPAQGAISSGYT
>TRBJ2-2|TRBV19|12
ASIPGQGAGELF
>TRBJ1-2|TRBV11-2|15
ASSLAAQGAYGYGYT
>TRBJ1-2|TRBV10-1|12
ASSESWTNYGYT
>TRBJ1-4|TRBV7-2|12
ASSRTGFNEKLF
>TRBJ2-1|TRBV18|13
ASSPGTPAYNEQF
>TRBJ2-2|TRBV28|12
ASRGQGKGGELF
>TRBJ1-6|TRBV10-3|12
AISSRESLAPLH
>TRBJ1-2|TRBV12-3/TRBV12-4|11
ASNLQGSGGYT
>TRBJ2-3|TRBV3-1/TRBV3-2|13
ASSQQGTGTDTQY
>TRBJ1-1|TRBV19|11
ASSILSDTEAF
>TRBJ1-2|TRBV7-9|15
ASSSSPGTGKVHGYT
>TRBJ1-5|TRBV28|11
ASIQQGNQPQH
>TRBJ1-4|TRBV11-3|12
ASSPVVNSEKLF
>TRBJ2-1|TRBV6-2/TRBV6-3|13
ASSYSAGAYNEQF
>TRBJ2-2|TRBV18|13
ASSPIVDNTGELF
>TRBJ1-1|TRBV28|12
ASSFADMNTEAF
>TRBJ2-1|TRBV5-6|11
ASSRVADSQQF
>TRBJ2-3|TRBV5-1|13
ASYKGGGNTDTQY
>TRBJ2-7|TRBV13|12
ASSYQERGHEQY
>TRBJ1-2|TRBV11-3|10
ASSSLNYGYT
>TRBJ1-4|TRBV2|13
ASSQKDRGYEKLF
>TRBJ2-6|TRBV19|13
ASSRKVAGANVLT
>TRBJ1-5|TRBV6-5|13
ASSFGGRPDQPQH